These T cell receptor beta chains were read from a single sample in a study of T cell responses to AZD1222 COVID-19 vaccine. Profiled with immunoSEQ multiplex PCR; TCRdb holds only in-frame clones, not every one. Here the sample spans 150,000 to 200,000 clones, around 89% being singletons. Source: peripheral blood, taken on day 0 of AZD1222 vaccination. The receptors originated from an adult in good health. Both conserved end residues are part of each CDR3. D genes are given only for firm matches. Part of the rows lack a size; the others show once, few, many or a class for expanded clones.

V	D	J	size	DNA	CDR3
TRBV10-3	NA	TRBJ1-5	NA	TGTGCCACCCAAGGGGGGGACCGCAATCAGCCCCAGCATTTT	CATQGGDRNQPQHF
TRBV3-1/TRBV3-2	TRBD1	TRBJ1-4	NA	TGTGCCAGCAGCCGGAGACAGGGGGTTGAAAAACTGTTTTTT	CASSRRQGVEKLFF
TRBV5-4	NA	TRBJ2-5	few	TGTGCCAGCAGCTTGGATATGAAAGAGACCCAGTACTTC	CASSLDMKETQYF
TRBV3-1/TRBV3-2	NA	TRBJ2-5	NA	TGTGCCAGCAGCCTACGGAAAGGACTTAGGTGGAGAACGGGAGAGACCCAGTACTTC	CASSLRKGLRWRTGETQYF
TRBV14	NA	TRBJ1-2	NA	TGTGCCAGCAGCCAAGATCTGGGGATCCTCTATGGCTACACCTTC	CASSQDLGILYGYTF
TRBV18	NA	TRBJ1-2	NA	TGTGCCAGCTCACCACCGCTCAAGCAGTATGGCTACACCTTC	CASSPPLKQYGYTF
TRBV6-5	NA	TRBJ2-5	NA	TGTGCCAGCAGTCCCGATCCCAGTCAAGGCCAGTACTTC	CASSPDPSQGQYF
TRBV6-6	NA	TRBJ1-1	NA	TGTGCCAGCAGTTACTCAGGCGACAGAGCCAGGTCTGAAGCTTTCTTT	CASSYSGDRARSEAFF
TRBV28	TRBD2	TRBJ2-2	NA	TGTGCCAGCATCTTGGGGGGGTTCACCGGGGAGCTGTTTTTT	CASILGGFTGELFF
TRBV14	TRBD1	TRBJ1-5	NA	TGTGCCAGCAGCCGGACAGGGTCTTTAAGCAATCAGCCCCAGCATTTT	CASSRTGSLSNQPQHF
TRBV18	NA	TRBJ1-1	NA	TGTGCCAGCTCGGGGGAAGGTTGGGGAACTGAAGCTTTCTTT	CASSGEGWGTEAFF